These 6 T cell receptor beta chains originate from one sample sequenced in a study of T cell repertoires in cytomegalovirus infection. TCRdb reanalysed the reads using MiXCR and keeps one entry per CDR3 protein. Among 180,000 or so distinct CDR3 sequences listed, about a sixth were seen once. The material sequenced was CD8+ T cells from PBMCs. The receptor source for this set is a human donor in good health (CMV status not recorded). Some clones in this sample may be carry-over from other donors' samples.

In its sample, this clonotype was seen a few times. This rearrangement joins TRBV7-2 to TRBJ2-2; 7 bases match TRBD1. The CDR3 contains 16 residues. Looked up from germline, CDR1 is SGHTA and CDR2 is FQGNSA. V trimming: 5 bases; J trimming: 0 bases; junction bases outside the gene matches: 6. CDR3 coding DNA: TGTGCCAGCAGCCTTAGGACAGGAGCGAACACCGGGGAGCTGTTTTTT. It encodes CASSLRTGANTGELFF.

V usage is TRBV7-9 and J usage is TRBJ1-1; D unresolved. CDR3 size: 15 residues. V lost 5 bases to trimming and J lost 1 base, with 14 bases between them. CDR1 SEHNR and CDR2 FQNEAQ come from the germline V gene (reference sequence). The CDR3 coding sequence is TGTGCCAGCAGCGCCACCGGGCCGGGGAACACTGAAGCTTTCTTT. This translates into CASSATGPGNTEAFF.

This rearrangement joins TRBV6-5 to TRBJ1-2; 12 positions match TRBD1. This CDR3 contains 16 residues. In germline, CDR1 is MNHEY, CDR2 SVGAGI. Unmatched junction bases numbered 5, after V lost 0 bases and J lost 6 bases. The CDR3: CASSYSPGQGADGYTF. DNA for the CDR3: TGTGCCAGCAGTTACTCTCCGGGACAGGGGGCCGATGGCTACACCTTC.

The DNA for the CDR3 is TGTGCCAGTACTAAATTGGACAGCACCTATGGCTACACCTTC. Translated, it gives CASTKLDSTYGYTF. The chain combines TRBV19 with TRBJ1-2; perhaps TRBD1 as D (6 bases). Germline V lookup: CDR1 LNHDA, CDR2 SQIVND (reference sequence). This CDR3 is 14 amino acids long. The V and J ends lost 7 bases and 4 bases respectively, with 16 bases between them.

This clonotype was seen many times. The CDR3 nucleotides read TGTGCCAGCAGCTACACTGAACAGGAGACACAAGAGACCCAGTACTTC. Translation: CASSYTEQETQETQYF. This chain connects TRBV7-2 to TRBJ2-5; D may be TRBD1 (5 bases). The CDR3 sequence is 16 residues long. Germline CDR1 SGHTA, CDR2 FQGNSA. The germline V and J ends were trimmed by 4 bases and 2 bases, with 17 bases remaining between them.

This clonotype was observed a handful of times. The rearrangement joins TRBV6-2 or TRBV6-3 to TRBJ1-1; D is ambiguous. The V gene's germline CDR1 is MNHEY and CDR2 SVGEGT. The CDR3 is 14 residues long. V lost 2 bases and J lost 0, with 7 bases in between. In DNA, the CDR3 is TGTGCCAGCAGTTACCCGGGGATGAACACTGAAGCTTTCTTT. Translating it yields CASSYPGMNTEAFF.